Listed below are T cell receptor beta chains from one sample, sequenced in a study of shared clonotypes between healthy human individuals. TCRdb's table, derived via immunoSEQ multiplex PCR, lists solely in-frame clones and lacks some. The profile shows approximately 1,500,000 clones, approximately 96% of them singletons. The material sequenced was naive CD4+ T cells sorted from blood. These receptors were taken from a man younger than 40 in good health. Both conserved end residues are part of each CDR3. The D gene is left open where the match is weak. Part of the rows lack a size; the others show once, few, many or a class for expanded clones.

>TRBV20-1|TRBJ1-1|-|-
TGCAGTGCCGTTGGTAACACTGAAGCTTTCTTT
CSAVGNTEAFF
>TRBV11-2|TRBJ2-7|-|-
TGTGCCAGCAGCTTAGTGGCCGAGCAGTACTTC
CASSLVAEQYF
>TRBV29-1|TRBJ2-7|-|TRBD2
TGCAGCGTTATCAGGACTAGCGGGAGCTCCTACGAGCAGTACTTC
CSVIRTSGSSYEQYF
>TRBV29-1|TRBJ1-5|-|-
TGCAGCGCCCGCGGGCAGGTCGAAGGGCCCCAGCATTTT
CSARGQVEGPQHF
>TRBV18|TRBJ2-3|-|TRBD2
TGTGCCAGCTCACCCCTAGCGGGAGCAGATACGCAGTATTTT
CASSPLAGADTQYF
>TRBV28|TRBJ2-3|-|TRBD1
TGTGCCAGCAGCCGAAACGACAGGGTCGCAGATACGCAGTATTTT
CASSRNDRVADTQYF
>TRBV7-9|TRBJ1-2|-|TRBD1
TGTGCCAGCAGCATGGGACAGGGTGCCTATGGCTACACCTTC
CASSMGQGAYGYTF
>TRBV11-3|TRBJ2-2|-|TRBD1
TGTGCCAGCAGACCAGGGGGCGAACTCACCGGGGAGCTGTTTTTT
CASRPGGELTGELFF
>TRBV28|TRBJ2-5|-|-
TGTGCCAGCCAGAGTTCGGGAAGAGGACGGAGGGCCCAGGAGACCCAGTACTTC
CASQSSGRGRRAQETQYF
>TRBV9|TRBJ1-2|-|-
TGTGCCAGCAGCCACAGGGAATTGGGCTATGGCTACACCTTC
CASSHRELGYGYTF
>TRBV6-5|TRBJ2-3|-|-
TGTGCCAGCAGTTACTCCAGTCGGTTTGGTACGCAGTATTTT
CASSYSSRFGTQYF
>TRBV7-9|TRBJ1-2|-|-
TGTGCCAGCAGCCCGGATGGCTACACCTTC
CASSPDGYTF
>TRBV19|TRBJ1-1|once|-
TGTGCCAGTAGTAAGGGGTTGAACACTGAAGCTTTCTTT
CASSKGLNTEAFF
>TRBV7-2|TRBJ2-5|once|TRBD1
TGTGCCAGCAGCTCGGGACAGGGTGGGCGAGAGACCCAGTACTTC
CASSSGQGGRETQYF
>TRBV5-1|TRBJ2-5|-|TRBD2
TGCGCCAGCAGCTTGAGAAGGTCTAGCGGTTCCCAAGAGACCCAGTACTTC
CASSLRRSSGSQETQYF
>TRBV28|TRBJ2-7|-|-
TGTGCCAGCAGTTTTCGGGCCGGGGGCCTTCCCTACGAGCAGTACTTC
CASSFRAGGLPYEQYF
>TRBV2|TRBJ1-5|-|-
TGTGCCAGCAGTGACGTAGGACAGTTCGGCAATCAGCCCCAGCATTTT
CASSDVGQFGNQPQHF
>TRBV7-2|TRBJ2-7|-|TRBD2
TGTGCCAGCAGCTACCTAGCGGGAGTCTACGAGCAGTACTTC
CASSYLAGVYEQYF
>TRBV27|TRBJ1-1|-|-
TGTGCCAGCAGTGCCACTTCACAACGGCCCTGGGGTTTCTTT
CASSATSQRPWGFF
>TRBV5-1|TRBJ2-1|-|-
TGCGCCAGCAGCTTGGGAAGAAATGAGCAGTTCTTC
CASSLGRNEQFF
>TRBV28|TRBJ1-5|-|-
TGTGCCAGCAGTTGGGTTCCTCAGCCCCAGCATTTT
CASSWVPQPQHF
>TRBV5-1|TRBJ2-5|-|TRBD2
TGCGCCAGCAGCTTGTCGTCTAGCGGGACCCAAGAGACCCAGTACTTC
CASSLSSSGTQETQYF
>TRBV6-6|TRBJ1-5|-|-
TGTGCCAGCAGTCCTCGGGGGGGTCAGCCCCAGCATTTT
CASSPRGGQPQHF
>TRBV28|TRBJ1-2|once|TRBD1
TGTGCCAGCAGTCTAAGGGACAGGGGGAGCTATGGCTACACCTTC
CASSLRDRGSYGYTF
>TRBV6-6|TRBJ2-1|-|-
TGTGCCAGCAAGGAGGTGGGTGAGCAGTTCTTC
CASKEVGEQFF
>TRBV6-5|TRBJ2-7|-|-
TGTGCCAGCAGCATACCGGCAGGGGGGTCCTACGAGCAGTACTTC
CASSIPAGGSYEQYF
>TRBV7-2|TRBJ2-5|once|TRBD1
TGTGCCAGCAGCTTAGAAGGGACAGGACGAAAGGGCCAAGAGACCCAGTACTTC
CASSLEGTGRKGQETQYF
>TRBV18|TRBJ2-1|-|-
TGTGCCAGCTCACCCTTTGCCCTAGGGGACAATGAGCAGTTCTTC
CASSPFALGDNEQFF
>TRBV15|TRBJ2-3|once|-
TGTGCCACCAGCAGTTTTTCGGGATCCGGAAGGGCAGATACGCAGTATTTT
CATSSFSGSGRADTQYF
>TRBV7-2|TRBJ2-1|once|TRBD2
TGTGCCAGCAGCTTGGGACTAGCGGGAGGAACGGTGAATGAGCAGTTCTTC
CASSLGLAGGTVNEQFF
>TRBV6-5|TRBJ1-2|-|TRBD1
TGTGCCAGCAGGAGGACCACAGGGGACTATGGCTACACCTTC
CASRRTTGDYGYTF
>TRBV18|TRBJ1-1|-|TRBD1
TGTGCCAGCTCATGGGACAGTGAAGCTTTCTTT
CASSWDSEAFF
>TRBV6-5|TRBJ2-1|-|-
TGTGCCAGCAGTTACTCGCGGTTAGCAGACAATGAGCAGTTCTTC
CASSYSRLADNEQFF
>TRBV10-3|TRBJ2-1|-|-
TGTGCCATCAGTGAGTCGAAACGGAGGAATGAGCAGTTCTTC
CAISESKRRNEQFF
>TRBV4-2|TRBJ2-2|-|-
TGTGCCAGCAGCCGCGCTAGAGGGGTGAACACCGGGGAGCTGTTTTTT
CASSRARGVNTGELFF
>TRBV11-2|TRBJ1-3|-|-
TGTGCCAGCAGCTTCGGCAGCTCTGGAAACACCATATATTTT
CASSFGSSGNTIYF
>TRBV5-1|TRBJ2-2|once|-
TGCGCCAGCAGCTCACAACCTGGACAGATCACCGGGGAGCTGTTTTTT
CASSSQPGQITGELFF
>TRBV5-1|TRBJ1-1|once|-
TGCGCCAGCAGCTTGCCGCAGGACACTGAAGCTTTCTTT
CASSLPQDTEAFF
>TRBV5-4|TRBJ1-1|-|-
TGTGCCAGCAGCTTGGGACCGGGACAAATGAACACTGAAGCTTTCTTT
CASSLGPGQMNTEAFF
>TRBV7-6|TRBJ2-3|-|TRBD2
TGTGCCAGCAGCTCGCTAGCGGGAGTCGGGTCAGATACGCAGTATTTT
CASSSLAGVGSDTQYF
>TRBV10-3|TRBJ2-5|-|-
TGTGCCATCAAGGGGAACAGGGAACCAACCGAGACCCAGTACTTC
CAIKGNREPTETQYF
>TRBV27|TRBJ2-5|-|-
TGTGCCAGCAGTTTCCCTGGGGGGACCCAGTACTTC
CASSFPGGTQYF
>TRBV19|TRBJ2-7|-|TRBD1
TGTGCCAGTAGTTATCCGGGACAGGGGACCTACGAGCAGTACTTC
CASSYPGQGTYEQYF
>TRBV14|TRBJ2-1|-|TRBD2
TGTGCCAGCAGCCCCCGACTAGCGGGAGGGCAAAATGAGCAGTTCTTC
CASSPRLAGGQNEQFF
>TRBV28|TRBJ2-1|-|-
TGTGCCAGCAACAGCGGTCGTACAGGAATTGTTGAGCAGTTCTTC
CASNSGRTGIVEQFF
>TRBV28|TRBJ2-1|-|-
TGTGCCAGCCAGGACTCCCCCGGTAATGAGCAGTTCTTC
CASQDSPGNEQFF